These T cell receptor beta chains were read from a single sample in a study of control samples from healthy donors and cancer patients. The protocol was immunoSEQ multiplex PCR, while the TCRdb copy is restricted to in-frame clones and leaves out a portion. This sample yields some 220,000 clones, of which roughly 94% are seen a single time; 1.5% belongs to the top ten. The sample consisted of blood. The receptors stem from a man aged 45 to 65 in good health. Each CDR3 is given with its conserved first and last residue. D genes are given only for firm matches. Clone size, where shown, is once, few, many, or a class for clones that have expanded.

TRBV5-1	14	-	-	TRBJ2-6	CASRDSSGANVLTF	TGCGCCAGCAGGGACAGCTCTGGGGCCAACGTCCTGACTTTC
TRBV19	15	TRBD1	-	TRBJ2-2	CASSYNRGVTGELFF	TGTGCCAGTAGTTATAACAGGGGGGTCACCGGGGAGCTGTTTTTT
TRBV18	13	-	-	TRBJ2-7	CASSPGSSYEQYF	TGTGCCAGCTCACCAGGCAGCTCCTACGAGCAGTACTTC
TRBV30	15	-	-	TRBJ2-5	CAWSLGTSSLETQYF	TGTGCCTGGAGCCTGGGGACCTCTAGTTTGGAGACCCAGTACTTC
TRBV5-1	16	-	-	TRBJ1-3	CASSLAGGSYGNTIYF	TGCGCCAGCAGCTTGGCTGGGGGAAGTTACGGAAACACCATATATTTT
TRBV12-5	14	-	-	TRBJ1-3	CASPRRFSGNTIYF	TGTGCTAGCCCTCGCAGGTTTTCTGGAAACACCATATATTTT
TRBV9	13	-	-	TRBJ2-3	CASSVGGTDTQYF	TGTGCCAGCAGCGTAGGGGGAACAGATACGCAGTATTTT
TRBV18	16	TRBD2	-	TRBJ2-1	CASSPWNSGGGNEQFF	TGTGCCAGCTCACCATGGAATAGCGGGGGAGGTAATGAGCAGTTCTTC
TRBV5-4	14	-	once	TRBJ2-7	CASSFGQESYEQYF	TGTGCCAGCAGCTTTGGCCAGGAGTCCTACGAGCAGTACTTC
TRBV24-1	13	TRBD1	-	TRBJ2-7	CATSGTGSYEQYF	TGTGCCACCAGTGGGACAGGGTCGTACGAGCAGTACTTC
TRBV12-3/TRBV12-4	13	TRBD1	-	TRBJ1-1	CASSSLQGAEAFF	TGTGCCAGCAGTTCCCTACAGGGGGCTGAAGCTTTCTTT
TRBV9	15	-	once	TRBJ2-5	CASSERGVWGETQYF	TGTGCCAGCAGCGAAAGGGGCGTCTGGGGGGAGACCCAGTACTTC
TRBV6-4	14	-	-	TRBJ2-2	CASRWTWNTGELFF	TGTGCCAGCAGATGGACATGGAACACCGGGGAGCTGTTTTTT
TRBV7-9	15	-	-	TRBJ2-2	CASSQINGNTGELFF	TGTGCCAGCAGCCAAATAAACGGAAACACCGGGGAGCTGTTTTTT
TRBV5-1	14	TRBD1	once	TRBJ2-5	CASSFDRGEETQYF	TGCGCCAGCAGCTTTGACAGGGGTGAAGAGACCCAGTACTTC
TRBV6-6	13	-	once	TRBJ1-5	CASSWARNQPQHF	TGTGCCAGCAGTTGGGCCAGGAATCAGCCCCAGCATTTT
TRBV11-2	14	-	-	TRBJ1-1	CASSPEALNTEAFF	TGTGCCAGCAGCCCTGAGGCACTGAACACTGAAGCTTTCTTT
TRBV6-4	13	-	-	TRBJ1-6	CASSEARDSPLHF	TGTGCCAGCAGTGAGGCCCGTGACTCACCCCTCCACTTT
TRBV28	14	-	once	TRBJ1-4	CAGSLETWDEKLFF	TGTGCCGGCAGCTTGGAGACCTGGGATGAAAAACTGTTTTTT
TRBV30	17	TRBD1	-	TRBJ1-5	CAWNYRDRGRSNQPQHF	TGTGCCTGGAATTACCGGGACAGGGGGCGAAGCAATCAGCCCCAGCATTTT
TRBV2	14	-	-	TRBJ2-5	CASSPGTVQETQYF	TGTGCCAGCAGCCCCGGGACGGTCCAAGAGACCCAGTACTTC
TRBV7-3	15	TRBD1	-	TRBJ2-1	CASSFRQGALNEQFF	TGTGCCAGCAGCTTCCGACAGGGGGCGCTCAATGAGCAGTTCTTC
TRBV2	13	TRBD1	-	TRBJ2-1	CASREQGVDEQFF	TGTGCCAGCAGGGAACAGGGGGTCGATGAGCAGTTCTTC
TRBV4-1	15	-	-	TRBJ2-1	CASSLVASSYNEQFF	TGCGCCAGCAGCCTTGTTGCGAGCTCCTACAATGAGCAGTTCTTC
TRBV28	15	-	-	TRBJ1-1	CASRTIDSGEPEAFF	TGTGCCAGCAGAACAATAGACTCGGGGGAACCTGAAGCTTTCTTT
TRBV18	15	-	-	TRBJ2-3	CASSPPGLLPDTQYF	TGTGCCAGCTCACCACCGGGCCTGTTGCCAGATACGCAGTATTTT
TRBV2	13	-	once	TRBJ1-5	CASSEGPSQPQHF	TGTGCCAGCAGTGAAGGACCCAGTCAGCCCCAGCATTTT
TRBV6-5	14	TRBD1	-	TRBJ1-6	CASSQDRVNSPLHF	TGTGCCAGCAGTCAGGACAGGGTTAATTCACCCCTCCACTTT
TRBV7-9	14	-	-	TRBJ2-7	CASSLDVTGREQYF	TGTGCCAGCAGCTTAGATGTTACAGGGCGCGAGCAGTACTTC
TRBV28	15	-	-	TRBJ1-4	CASSLLAGTGEKLFF	TGTGCCAGCAGTTTATTAGCAGGGACGGGCGAAAAACTGTTTTTT
TRBV7-9	15	-	-	TRBJ1-5	CASSSTEGGEKPQHF	TGTGCCAGCAGCTCCACGGAGGGAGGGGAAAAGCCCCAGCATTTT
TRBV11-2	15	-	-	TRBJ1-1	CASSFFWGENTEAFF	TGTGCCAGCAGCTTTTTTTGGGGAGAGAACACTGAAGCTTTCTTT